This entry is about one T cell receptor (beta chain). The antigen remains unidentified. The germline V and J ends were trimmed by 0 bases and 6 bases, with 11 bases remaining between them. The V gene's germline CDR1 is SQVTM and CDR2 ANQGSEA. The CDR3 is 13 residues long. These data belong to a study of cytomegalovirus exposure and HLA in healthy donors. Study results and limitations: Cytomegalovirus association was assigned to approximately 160 TCR beta chains. A classifier reportedly called cytomegalovirus status with high sensitivity and specificity. It has been reported that TCR beta sequences accurately predicted the HLA-A and HLA-B alleles of most subjects.

Each donor was nominally healthy when sampled (though unrecorded immune exposures were likely). Primers: 60 Vbeta forward and 13 Jbeta reverse. Sequencing was performed with immunoSEQ multiplex PCR; in TCRdb, only in-frame clones are kept and a portion is missing. The profile covers about 120,000 clones, with approximately 8% appearing a single time and 6% to 7.5% taken by the ten largest. The receptor's source is a woman aged 40 to 49 in good health and CMV-seropositive. The sequencing input was PBMCs. This rearrangement joins TRBV29-1 to TRBJ1-2, with TRBD1 as a possible D gene (5 bases). The CDR3 region is CSVEDRVQNGYTF. CDR3 nucleotides: TGCAGCGTTGAAGACAGGGTGCAGAATGGCTACACCTTC.